Each of the 8 T cell receptor beta chains below was sequenced from the same sample in a study of human T cells and chemical hapten exposure. The time point here: pre-sensitization, week 0. Treatment given: therapeutic diphenylcyclopropenone sensitization with weekly scalp DPC. From the RACE reads, TCRdb called clonotypes with MiXCR, one entry per CDR3 protein. The sample includes approximately 260,000 distinct CDR3 sequences, roughly 8.9% seen only once; the top ten take 2% to 3%. The sample consisted of whole blood, taken in connection with sensitization to the hapten diphenylcyclopropenone (DPC). These TCRs come from a woman aged 40-49 years with alopecia areata. Some clones in this sample may be carry-over from other donors' samples.

This clonotype occurred many times. The chain employs TRBV6-2 or TRBV6-3 and TRBJ1-5, with D perhaps matching TRBD1 (5 bases). The germline V gene has CDR1 MNHEY and CDR2 SVGEGT. Trimming pared 7 bases from V and 0 bases from J, leaving 10 bases between. The CDR3 covers 14 residues. The CDR3 DNA is TGTGCCAGCAACACAGGACTTAGCAATCAGCCCCAGCATTTT. Protein: CASNTGLSNQPQHF.

This clonotype was detected only a few times. The chain joins TRBV10-3 to TRBJ2-7, with 7 bases identical to TRBD1. The germline V gene has CDR1 ENHRY and CDR2 SYGVKD. The CDR3 contains 12 residues. The V gene end was trimmed by 6 bases and the J gene end by 5 bases; junction bases not matched to a gene: 4. CDR3 region: CAIRTGADEQYF. The CDR3 DNA reads as TGTGCCATCAGAACAGGGGCGGACGAGCAGTACTTC.

In its sample, this clonotype was seen many times. V is TRBV3-1 and J is TRBJ2-7; D is undetermined. Trimming removed 4 bases from V and 0 bases from J, with 7 bases in between. The germline CDR1 and CDR2 sequences are LGHDT and YNNKEL (reference sequence). The CDR3 runs 13 residues. The CDR3: CASSPSISYEQYF. The CDR3 DNA reads TGTGCCAGCAGCCCGAGTATCTCCTACGAGCAGTACTTC.

This chain links TRBV25-1 with TRBJ2-1; 12 bases are a match to TRBD2. The CDR3 contains 21 residues. Trimming removed 4 bases from V and 0 bases from J; junction bases left unmatched: 16. In germline, CDR1 is MGHDK, CDR2 SYGVNS. This chain's CDR3 is CASSGGTSGLPDGLSYNEQFF. Written as DNA, the CDR3 is TGTGCCAGCAGTGGAGGGACTAGCGGGTTACCTGACGGGCTCTCCTACAATGAGCAGTTCTTC.

This clonotype was seen at least ten times. The chain recombines TRBV27 with TRBJ2-3; no definite D call. This CDR3 has 14 amino acids. Germline lookup yields CDR1 MNHEY and CDR2 SMNVEV (reference sequence). Deletions cut 6 bases from V and 2 bases from J, with 12 bases between. CDR3 sequence (DNA): TGTGCCAGCAGCTTTTCCCTAGACACAGATACGCAGTATTTT. Protein sequence: CASSFSLDTDTQYF.

On this clonotype itself: A read error is possible here, since a much larger clone lies one base away. The chain has TRBV6-2 or TRBV6-3 and TRBJ1-5, with 8 bases matching TRBD1. V was pared by 6 bases and J by 7 bases, with 5 bases of the junction left unmatched. The germline V gene has CDR1 MNHEY and CDR2 SVGEGT. The CDR3 runs 13 residues. CDR3 amino acids: CASSPRQGQPQHF. CDR3 nucleotides: TGTGCCAGCAGCCCCAGACAGGGGCAGCCCCAGCATTTT.

This clonotype was counted only a few times. CDR3 bases: TGTGCCAGCAGTTACCGGGGGACTAGCGGGAGCCCAGATACGCAGTATTTT. As protein: CASSYRGTSGSPDTQYF. The rearrangement links TRBV6-5 to TRBJ2-3, with 14 bases lining up with TRBD2. The germline CDR1 and CDR2 sequences are MNHEY and SVGAGI. J lost 4 bases, V lost 2 bases, and 5 bases had no gene match. This CDR3 contains 17 residues.

V and J are TRBV5-1 and TRBJ1-2; 11 bases map to TRBD1. V lost 4 bases, J lost 7 bases, and 9 bases stayed unmatched. Germline CDR1 SGHRS, CDR2 YFSETQ. This CDR3 region has 15 residues. CDR3 in DNA: TGCGCCAGCAGCCTGGTGGACAGGGGGCAGGCTGGCTACACCTTC. This sequence encodes CASSLVDRGQAGYTF.